This T cell receptor (beta chain) appears in the sequencing data of a study of T-cell reconstitution after alpha-beta-depleted transplantation in children. Study observations and caveats: Hyperexpanded clones declined; after one year, newly produced T cells mostly supplied diversity.

Germline V gives CDR1 SSHAT, CDR2 FNYEAQ (reference sequence). The CDR3 loop spans 14 amino acids. The ends were cut back, 5 bases at V and 4 bases at J, with 11 bases in the middle. Note on this clonotype: The target antigen is unknown.

Preparation of the TCRbeta library involved a method that used unique molecular identifiers. MiXCR, run by TCRdb on the PCR reads, gives a single entry per CDR3 protein. This sample yields some 840,000 distinct CDR3 sequences, of which roughly 16% are seen a single time; under 6% belongs to the top ten. The clonotype originates from a male patient younger than 18 who had a stem cell transplant for acute lymphoblastic leukemia, so the T cells may come from the graft donor. The sample in question was PBMCs, mostly from graft donor cells, obtained 360 days after TCRalphabeta/CD19-depleted stem cell transplant. The rearrangement uses TRBV7-7 and TRBJ2-2; D ambiguous. CDR3 residues: CASSQNGLTGELFF. CDR3 sequence (DNA): TGTGCCAGCAGCCAGAACGGGCTCACCGGGGAGCTGTTTTTT. The full variable domain, with the rest looked up from reference TRBV7-7 and TRBJ2-2, is GAGVSQSPRYKVTKRGQDVTLRCDPISSHATLYWYQQALGQGPEFLTYFNYEAQPDKSGLPSDRFSAERPEGSISTLTIQRTEQRDSAMYRCASSQNGLTGELFFGEGSRLTVL.